A single sample is the source of the 4 T cell receptor beta chains below, sequenced in a study of T cell repertoires in cytomegalovirus infection (dated by TCRdb to 2018 to 2020). Sequencing took place on an Illumina HiSeq 1500. TCRdb cleaned the public reads at Q25 with fastp, built clones with MiXCR and kept in-frame beta chains. Identical CDR3 protein sequences are pooled into one entry, listed with their most common genes and DNA. The sample table shows fewer than 300,000 distinct CDR3 sequences, and under 30% are seen once. Jointly, the top ten make up approximately 14% of the sample. What was sequenced was PBMCs. Source of these receptors: a human donor in good health (CMV status not recorded). Some clones in this sample may be carry-over from other donors' samples.

This clonotype was recorded many times. The chain couples TRBV6-1 to TRBJ1-1; D may be TRBD1 (6 bases). This CDR3 contains 13 residues. CDR1 is MNHNS, CDR2 SASEGT, per germline. V lost 4 bases, J lost 3 bases, and 9 bases lay in between. CDR3 in amino acids: CASSVRGDTEAFF. CDR3 DNA: TGTGCCAGCAGTGTAAGGGGGGACACTGAAGCTTTCTTT.

The genes are TRBV28 and TRBJ2-4, with TRBD1 identical over 7 bases. Germline CDR1 and CDR2: MDHEN and SYDVKM. J was trimmed by 3 bases and V by 4 bases; bases with no gene match: 3. The CDR3 contains 14 residues. The CDR3 protein is CASSYDRVKNIQYF. The CDR3 DNA follows: TGTGCCAGCAGTTACGACAGGGTCAAAAACATTCAGTACTTC.

This rearrangement joins TRBV7-3 to TRBJ2-3, with D possibly called TRBD1 or TRBD2 (5 bases each). This CDR3 has 16 residues. The germline gives CDR1 SGHTA, CDR2 FQGTGA. Trimming cost V 4 bases and J 3 bases, with 17 bases left between them. The CDR3 coding sequence is TGTGCCAGCAGCTATGGACTGGGAGAGGGGACAGATACGCAGTATTTT. This sequence encodes CASSYGLGEGTDTQYF.

This clonotype was detected a few times. V is TRBV19 and J is TRBJ1-1; maybe TRBD1 (6 bases). Trimming took off 7 bases at V and 1 base at J, with 10 bases between the two ends. The CDR3 has 13 residues. CDR1 and CDR2 (germline): LNHDA, SQIVND (reference sequence). The CDR3 DNA sequence: TGTGCCAGTAACCTACAGGGGAACACTGAAGCTTTCTTT. Translating gives CASNLQGNTEAFF.